These T cell receptor beta chains were read from a single sample in a study of blood T cell repertoires in COVID-19. Data came from immunoSEQ multiplex PCR; TCRdb stores just in-frame clones and leaves some out. This table holds some 150,000 clones, around 87% found once. Sequencing was done on a sample of peripheral blood. These receptors came from a woman aged 50 to 60 with active or convalescent COVID-19. Both conserved end residues are part of each CDR3. The order of the fields is V gene, CDR3 length, J gene, clone size, D gene, CDR3 protein, CDR3 DNA. The D gene is left open where the match is weak. For some rows the clone size is stated as once, few or many, or as a class when expanded; others skip it.

v_call: TRBV7-3; cdr3_length: 12; j_call: TRBJ2-7; clone_size: NA; d_call: TRBD1; cdr3_aa: CASSSTGGRQYF; cdr3_nt: TGTGCCAGCAGTTCGACAGGGGGAAGGCAGTACTTC
v_call: TRBV11-2; cdr3_length: 16; j_call: TRBJ2-3; clone_size: NA; d_call: TRBD2; cdr3_aa: CASSAGRALNTDTQYF; cdr3_nt: TGTGCCAGCAGCGCCGGGAGGGCTTTGAACACAGATACGCAGTATTTT
v_call: TRBV18; cdr3_length: 16; j_call: TRBJ2-7; clone_size: once; d_call: TRBD2; cdr3_aa: CASSPPTGGGSYEQYF; cdr3_nt: TGTGCCAGCTCACCACCGACGGGAGGGGGGTCCTACGAGCAGTACTTC
v_call: TRBV25-1; cdr3_length: 14; j_call: TRBJ1-5; clone_size: NA; d_call: NA; cdr3_aa: CALRTAYSNQPQHF; cdr3_nt: TGTGCCTTACGAACAGCCTATAGCAATCAGCCCCAGCATTTT
v_call: TRBV25-1; cdr3_length: 13; j_call: TRBJ1-2; clone_size: NA; d_call: NA; cdr3_aa: CASSERPGGGYTF; cdr3_nt: TGTGCCAGCAGTGAACGACCGGGGGGTGGCTACACCTTC
v_call: TRBV20-1; cdr3_length: 11; j_call: TRBJ1-2; clone_size: NA; d_call: NA; cdr3_aa: CSSGVGYGYTF; cdr3_nt: TGCAGTAGCGGGGTGGGATATGGCTACACCTTC
v_call: TRBV5-1; cdr3_length: 14; j_call: TRBJ1-2; clone_size: NA; d_call: TRBD1; cdr3_aa: CASSLATGDYGYTF; cdr3_nt: TGCGCCAGCAGCTTGGCTACAGGGGACTATGGCTACACCTTC
v_call: TRBV19; cdr3_length: 14; j_call: TRBJ2-3; clone_size: NA; d_call: NA; cdr3_aa: CASSIGRGADTQYF; cdr3_nt: TGTGCCAGTAGTATAGGGCGCGGGGCAGATACGCAGTATTTT
v_call: TRBV30; cdr3_length: 13; j_call: TRBJ1-2; clone_size: NA; d_call: TRBD1; cdr3_aa: CALMNRGGYGYTF; cdr3_nt: TGTGCCTTGATGAACAGGGGAGGCTATGGCTACACCTTC
v_call: TRBV10-3; cdr3_length: 13; j_call: TRBJ1-1; clone_size: NA; d_call: NA; cdr3_aa: CAISGVQGPEAFF; cdr3_nt: TGTGCCATCAGTGGGGTACAGGGCCCTGAAGCTTTCTTT
v_call: TRBV24-1; cdr3_length: 14; j_call: TRBJ2-7; clone_size: NA; d_call: NA; cdr3_aa: CATSPGEGAYEQYF; cdr3_nt: TGTGCCACCAGCCCGGGGGAGGGGGCCTACGAGCAGTACTTC
v_call: TRBV5-4; cdr3_length: 13; j_call: TRBJ2-7; clone_size: NA; d_call: NA; cdr3_aa: CASSTPNSQPEYF; cdr3_nt: TGTGCCAGCAGCACACCGAATTCCCAACCCGAGTACTTC
v_call: TRBV11-3; cdr3_length: 13; j_call: TRBJ1-1; clone_size: once; d_call: NA; cdr3_aa: CASSQNRDTEAFF; cdr3_nt: TGTGCCAGCAGCCAAAACAGGGACACTGAAGCTTTCTTT
v_call: TRBV7-9; cdr3_length: 14; j_call: TRBJ1-1; clone_size: NA; d_call: NA; cdr3_aa: CASSSTGGATEAFF; cdr3_nt: TGTGCCAGCAGCTCGACCGGGGGGGCCACTGAAGCTTTCTTT
v_call: TRBV28; cdr3_length: 16; j_call: TRBJ2-1; clone_size: NA; d_call: TRBD2; cdr3_aa: CASSLAGGGAYNEQFF; cdr3_nt: TGTGCCAGCAGTTTAGCGGGAGGGGGCGCCTACAATGAGCAGTTCTTC
v_call: TRBV5-1; cdr3_length: 18; j_call: TRBJ2-1; clone_size: NA; d_call: TRBD2; cdr3_aa: CASSLALRTSGIYNEQFF; cdr3_nt: TGCGCCAGCAGCTTGGCACTTAGGACTAGCGGGATCTACAATGAGCAGTTCTTC
v_call: TRBV6-1; cdr3_length: 14; j_call: TRBJ2-5; clone_size: few; d_call: TRBD1; cdr3_aa: CASSETGGQETQYF; cdr3_nt: TGTGCCAGCAGTGAGACAGGGGGGCAAGAGACCCAGTACTTC
v_call: TRBV29-1; cdr3_length: 13; j_call: TRBJ2-3; clone_size: NA; d_call: TRBD2; cdr3_aa: CSVTSGGTDTQYF; cdr3_nt: TGCAGCGTTACTAGCGGCGGCACAGATACGCAGTATTTT
v_call: TRBV5-1; cdr3_length: 15; j_call: TRBJ2-1; clone_size: NA; d_call: NA; cdr3_aa: CASSTAGNPYNEQFF; cdr3_nt: TGCGCCAGCAGCACAGCAGGGAATCCCTACAATGAGCAGTTCTTC
v_call: TRBV9; cdr3_length: 15; j_call: TRBJ1-2; clone_size: NA; d_call: NA; cdr3_aa: CASSVANGGRYGYTF; cdr3_nt: TGTGCCAGCAGCGTAGCGAACGGGGGGCGTTATGGCTACACCTTC
v_call: TRBV5-1; cdr3_length: 15; j_call: TRBJ2-1; clone_size: NA; d_call: NA; cdr3_aa: CASSLEPGFYNEQFF; cdr3_nt: TGCGCCAGCAGCTTGGAGCCAGGGTTCTACAATGAGCAGTTCTTC
v_call: TRBV6-5; cdr3_length: 13; j_call: TRBJ2-5; clone_size: NA; d_call: NA; cdr3_aa: CASISARGETQYF; cdr3_nt: TGTGCCAGCATCTCAGCCAGGGGCGAGACCCAGTACTTC
v_call: TRBV6-1; cdr3_length: 15; j_call: TRBJ2-1; clone_size: NA; d_call: NA; cdr3_aa: CASSEGAQPYNEQFF; cdr3_nt: TGTGCCAGCAGTGAAGGGGCGCAACCATACAATGAGCAGTTCTTC
v_call: TRBV4-2; cdr3_length: 15; j_call: TRBJ2-1; clone_size: NA; d_call: TRBD2; cdr3_aa: CASSRWTSGSDEQFF; cdr3_nt: TGTGCCAGCAGCCGCTGGACTAGCGGGAGCGATGAGCAGTTCTTC
v_call: TRBV7-9; cdr3_length: 14; j_call: TRBJ2-5; clone_size: NA; d_call: TRBD2; cdr3_aa: CASSSLAGGETQYF; cdr3_nt: TGTGCCAGCAGCTCCCTAGCGGGAGGAGAGACCCAGTACTTC
v_call: TRBV7-9; cdr3_length: 19; j_call: TRBJ1-3; clone_size: NA; d_call: NA; cdr3_aa: CASSLGRLSTGPGGNTIYF; cdr3_nt: TGTGCCAGCAGCTTGGGGAGACTCTCGACAGGCCCGGGAGGAAACACCATATATTTT
v_call: TRBV28; cdr3_length: 15; j_call: TRBJ1-2; clone_size: NA; d_call: NA; cdr3_aa: CASSLAGPGNYGYTF; cdr3_nt: TGTGCCAGCAGTTTAGCGGGACCGGGTAACTATGGCTACACCTTC
v_call: TRBV29-1; cdr3_length: 9; j_call: TRBJ2-1; clone_size: NA; d_call: NA; cdr3_aa: CSAGNEQFF; cdr3_nt: TGCAGCGCCGGGAATGAGCAGTTCTTC
v_call: TRBV3-1/TRBV3-2; cdr3_length: 16; j_call: TRBJ2-6; clone_size: NA; d_call: NA; cdr3_aa: CASSQDTGTGANVLTF; cdr3_nt: TGTGCCAGCAGCCAAGATACCGGGACTGGGGCCAACGTCCTGACTTTC
v_call: TRBV7-2; cdr3_length: 17; j_call: TRBJ2-1; clone_size: NA; d_call: TRBD2; cdr3_aa: CASSLVLAGVGYNEQFF; cdr3_nt: TGTGCCAGCAGCTTAGTTCTAGCGGGAGTGGGCTACAATGAGCAGTTCTTC
v_call: TRBV6-2/TRBV6-3; cdr3_length: 18; j_call: TRBJ2-7; clone_size: NA; d_call: NA; cdr3_aa: CASSYTAGLTGLSYEQYF; cdr3_nt: TGTGCCAGCAGTTATACCGCGGGGTTGACAGGGCTATCCTACGAGCAGTACTTC
v_call: TRBV7-8; cdr3_length: 17; j_call: TRBJ1-1; clone_size: NA; d_call: TRBD1; cdr3_aa: CASSLAGTGEMNTEAFF; cdr3_nt: TGTGCCAGCAGCTTAGCCGGGACAGGAGAGATGAACACTGAAGCTTTCTTT
v_call: TRBV4-1; cdr3_length: 15; j_call: TRBJ2-1; clone_size: NA; d_call: NA; cdr3_aa: CASSQVAPSWNEQFF; cdr3_nt: TGCGCCAGCAGCCAAGTGGCTCCATCTTGGAATGAGCAGTTCTTC
v_call: TRBV18; cdr3_length: 17; j_call: TRBJ2-6; clone_size: NA; d_call: NA; cdr3_aa: CASSPGGQSSGANVLTF; cdr3_nt: TGTGCCAGCTCACCAGGGGGCCAGAGCTCTGGGGCCAACGTCCTGACTTTC
v_call: TRBV5-1; cdr3_length: 15; j_call: TRBJ1-1; clone_size: once; d_call: TRBD1; cdr3_aa: CASSVGGTGNGEAFF; cdr3_nt: TGCGCCAGCAGCGTGGGGGGGACAGGCAACGGTGAAGCTTTCTTT
v_call: TRBV18; cdr3_length: 14; j_call: TRBJ1-5; clone_size: NA; d_call: NA; cdr3_aa: CASSPSGGTQPQHF; cdr3_nt: TGTGCCAGCTCACCATCGGGGGGCACTCAGCCCCAGCATTTT
v_call: TRBV28; cdr3_length: 15; j_call: TRBJ2-5; clone_size: NA; d_call: TRBD2; cdr3_aa: CASKSGTSGRKTQYF; cdr3_nt: TGTGCCAGCAAATCCGGGACTAGCGGGAGAAAGACCCAGTACTTC
v_call: TRBV7-2; cdr3_length: 15; j_call: TRBJ2-4; clone_size: NA; d_call: NA; cdr3_aa: CASSSGGSAKNIQYF; cdr3_nt: TGTGCCAGCAGCTCAGGGGGGTCGGCCAAAAACATTCAGTACTTC
v_call: TRBV6-6; cdr3_length: 20; j_call: TRBJ1-4; clone_size: NA; d_call: NA; cdr3_aa: CASSLLTFRGGEPTNEKLFF; cdr3_nt: TGTGCCAGCAGTCTACTCACGTTCAGGGGTGGGGAACCCACTAATGAAAAACTGTTTTTT
v_call: TRBV7-6; cdr3_length: 14; j_call: TRBJ2-5; clone_size: NA; d_call: NA; cdr3_aa: CASSLEDRQETQYF; cdr3_nt: TGTGCCAGCAGCTTAGAGGACAGACAAGAGACCCAGTACTTC
v_call: TRBV18; cdr3_length: 14; j_call: TRBJ1-2; clone_size: NA; d_call: TRBD1; cdr3_aa: CASSPGTGDYGYTF; cdr3_nt: TGTGCCAGCTCACCCGGGACAGGAGACTATGGCTACACCTTC
v_call: TRBV5-1; cdr3_length: 14; j_call: TRBJ1-2; clone_size: NA; d_call: NA; cdr3_aa: CASSLGSGSEGYTF; cdr3_nt: TGCGCCAGCAGCTTGGGTTCAGGGTCTGAGGGCTACACCTTC
v_call: TRBV4-3; cdr3_length: 16; j_call: TRBJ1-4; clone_size: NA; d_call: TRBD1; cdr3_aa: CASSARGVATNEKLFF; cdr3_nt: TGCGCCAGCAGCGCCAGGGGGGTGGCAACTAATGAAAAACTGTTTTTT
v_call: TRBV12-5; cdr3_length: 15; j_call: TRBJ2-1; clone_size: NA; d_call: TRBD1; cdr3_aa: CASGPNRGSYNEQFF; cdr3_nt: TGTGCTAGTGGCCCAAACAGGGGCTCCTACAATGAGCAGTTCTTC
v_call: TRBV5-1; cdr3_length: 15; j_call: TRBJ2-1; clone_size: once; d_call: TRBD1; cdr3_aa: CASRVETGTYNEQFF; cdr3_nt: TGCGCCAGCAGGGTAGAGACAGGGACCTACAATGAGCAGTTCTTC
v_call: TRBV6-6; cdr3_length: 15; j_call: TRBJ1-1; clone_size: NA; d_call: NA; cdr3_aa: CASRERGMVGTEAFF; cdr3_nt: TGTGCCAGCAGAGAAAGGGGGATGGTGGGAACTGAAGCTTTCTTT
v_call: TRBV4-2; cdr3_length: 14; j_call: TRBJ1-4; clone_size: NA; d_call: NA; cdr3_aa: CASSQFQDSEKLFF; cdr3_nt: TGTGCCAGCAGCCAATTCCAGGACAGTGAAAAACTGTTTTTT
v_call: TRBV6-2/TRBV6-3; cdr3_length: 15; j_call: TRBJ1-1; clone_size: NA; d_call: TRBD1; cdr3_aa: CASSPTGSLGAEAFF; cdr3_nt: TGTGCCAGCAGTCCGACAGGGTCCCTAGGTGCTGAAGCTTTCTTT
v_call: TRBV5-6; cdr3_length: 12; j_call: TRBJ2-4; clone_size: many; d_call: NA; cdr3_aa: CASSLDAGSPYF; cdr3_nt: TGTGCCAGCAGCTTGGATGCGGGATCGCCGTACTTC
v_call: TRBV5-5; cdr3_length: 14; j_call: TRBJ1-1; clone_size: NA; d_call: NA; cdr3_aa: CATTPGQLNTEAFF; cdr3_nt: TGTGCCACCACTCCCGGACAGTTGAACACTGAAGCTTTCTTT